The clone carrying this T cell receptor (beta chain) was picked up one time. This sample is drawn from a study of cytomegalovirus exposure and HLA in healthy donors. Germline CDR1 SGHNT, CDR2 YENEEA. This CDR3 has 14 residues. With 6 bases clipped from V and 5 bases from J, the junction kept 9 bases outside the gene matches. Assay used: immunoSEQ multiplex PCR; TCRdb lists only in-frame clones, some missing. The table has roughly 250,000 clones, roughly 90% seen once. The TCR originated in a woman aged 18-29 years in good health and CMV-seronegative. Sequencing input: PBMCs. The chain combines TRBV11-3 with TRBJ2-5; 7 bases align to TRBD1. The DNA of the CDR3 is TGTGCCAGCAGTTCCGACAGGGACCTGGAGACCCAGTACTTC. This codes for CASSSDRDLETQYF.